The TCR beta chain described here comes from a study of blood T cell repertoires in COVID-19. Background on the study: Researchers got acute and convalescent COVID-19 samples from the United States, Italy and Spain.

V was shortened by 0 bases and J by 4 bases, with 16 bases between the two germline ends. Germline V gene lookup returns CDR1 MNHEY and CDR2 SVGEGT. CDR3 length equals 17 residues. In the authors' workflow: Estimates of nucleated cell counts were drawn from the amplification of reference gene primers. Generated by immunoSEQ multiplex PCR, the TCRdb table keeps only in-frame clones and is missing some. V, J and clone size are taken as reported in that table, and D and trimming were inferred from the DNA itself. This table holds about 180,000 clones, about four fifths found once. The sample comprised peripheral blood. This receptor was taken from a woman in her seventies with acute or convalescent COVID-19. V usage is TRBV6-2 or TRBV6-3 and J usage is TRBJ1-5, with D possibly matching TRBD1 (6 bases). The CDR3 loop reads CASSYSNGQLMNQPQHF. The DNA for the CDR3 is TGTGCCAGCAGTTACTCGAACGGACAGCTGATGAATCAGCCCCAGCATTTT.